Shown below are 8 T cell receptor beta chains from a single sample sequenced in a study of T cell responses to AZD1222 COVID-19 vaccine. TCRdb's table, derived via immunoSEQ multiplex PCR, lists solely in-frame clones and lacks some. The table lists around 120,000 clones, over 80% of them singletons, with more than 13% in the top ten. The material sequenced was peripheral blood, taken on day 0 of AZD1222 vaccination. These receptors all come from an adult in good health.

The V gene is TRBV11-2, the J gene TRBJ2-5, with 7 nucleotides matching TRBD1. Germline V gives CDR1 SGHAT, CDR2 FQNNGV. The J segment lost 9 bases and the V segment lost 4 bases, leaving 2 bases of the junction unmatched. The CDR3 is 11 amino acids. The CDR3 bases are TGTGCCAGCAGCTCCCAGGGGGCCCAGTACTTC. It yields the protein CASSSQGAQYF.

CDR3 nucleotide sequence: TGCGCCAGCAGCCAAGATTCGGACTCTGGGGCCAACGTCCTGACTTTC. Its protein product is CASSQDSDSGANVLTF. V usage is TRBV4-1 and J usage is TRBJ2-6; D gene uncertain. V was shortened by 0 bases and J by 0 bases, with 6 bases between the two germline ends. Germline CDR1 reads MGHRA; CDR2 reads YSYEKL. There are 16 residues in the CDR3.

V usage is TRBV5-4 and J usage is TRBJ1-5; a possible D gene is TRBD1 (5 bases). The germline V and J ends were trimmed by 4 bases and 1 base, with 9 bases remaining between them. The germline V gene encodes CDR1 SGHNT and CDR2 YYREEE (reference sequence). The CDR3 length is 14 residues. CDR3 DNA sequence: TGTGCCAGCAGCGAGGAGGGGAGCAATCAGCCCCAGCATTTT. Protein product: CASSEEGSNQPQHF.

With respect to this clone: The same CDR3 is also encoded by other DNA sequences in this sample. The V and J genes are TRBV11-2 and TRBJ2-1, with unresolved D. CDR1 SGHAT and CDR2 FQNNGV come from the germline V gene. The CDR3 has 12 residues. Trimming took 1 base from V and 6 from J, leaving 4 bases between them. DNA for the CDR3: TGTGCCAGCAGCTTAGCCAGCAATGAGCAGTTCTTC. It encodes CASSLASNEQFF.

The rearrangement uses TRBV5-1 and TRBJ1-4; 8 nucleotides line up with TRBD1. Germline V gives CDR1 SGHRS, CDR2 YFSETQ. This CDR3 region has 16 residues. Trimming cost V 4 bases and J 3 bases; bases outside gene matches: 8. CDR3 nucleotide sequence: TGCGCCAGCAGCGATGGGGCGACAGGGGCTAATGAAAAACTGTTTTTT. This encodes CASSDGATGANEKLFF.

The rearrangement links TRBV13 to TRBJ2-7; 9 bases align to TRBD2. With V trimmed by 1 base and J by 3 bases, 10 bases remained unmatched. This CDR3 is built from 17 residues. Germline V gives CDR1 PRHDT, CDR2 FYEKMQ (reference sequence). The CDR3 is CASSLEVGTSPIYEQYF. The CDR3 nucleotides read TGTGCCAGCAGCTTAGAGGTCGGGACTAGCCCCATCTACGAGCAGTACTTC.

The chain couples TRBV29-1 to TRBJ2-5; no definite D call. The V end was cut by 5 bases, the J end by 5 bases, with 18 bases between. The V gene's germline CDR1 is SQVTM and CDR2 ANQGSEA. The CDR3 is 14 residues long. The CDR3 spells CSVLKGSPRETQYF. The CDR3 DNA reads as TGCAGCGTTTTGAAAGGGTCTCCGAGGGAGACCCAGTACTTC.

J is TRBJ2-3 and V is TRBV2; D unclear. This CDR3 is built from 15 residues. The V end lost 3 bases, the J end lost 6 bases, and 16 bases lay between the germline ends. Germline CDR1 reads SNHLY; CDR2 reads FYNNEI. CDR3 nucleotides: TGTGCCAGCAGTGATACTGGGTTCGGCGCGGATACGCAGTATTTT. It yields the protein CASSDTGFGADTQYF.